The subject of this entry is one TCR beta chain. Its antigen has not been determined. No much larger clonotype is one base removed from it; base qualities were not supplied. These data originate in a study of tumor-infiltrating lymphocytes in localized non-small cell lung cancer (dated by TCRdb to the early 2020s). With respect to the entire study: Several histologies were represented in the cohort, which also included both smokers and never-smokers as well as patients whose samples were collected after neoadjuvant chemotherapy. The paired tumor versus uninvolved lung comparison of immunoSEQ T-cell fraction included about 54 patients. In total, the ICON cohort was made up of about 150 surgical patients who had localized non-small cell lung cancer and whose tumors were resected. Flow cytometry, multiplex immunofluorescence, RNA-seq, exome sequencing and proteomics were applied to the same patients as TCR sequencing, which was one of several integrated assays. Resected tumor tissue and uninvolved lung tissue described as non-adjacent to the tumor were contributed by each patient, with both tissues obtained from the same patient.

From the cysteine through the phenylalanine, the CDR3 covers 10 amino acids. The kept DNA is CDR3 alone, 30 bases in frame from the first base. Taken from the germline V gene, the CDR1 and CDR2 loops are SNHLY and FYNNEI. V is reduced by 6 bases and J by 6 bases, leaving a spacing of 5 bases between them. Overall study results and their limits: TCRbeta sequencing supported higher T cell infiltration in tumors than in uninvolved lung tissue, consistent with immunofluorescence CD3 counts. Because different pieces of the same tissue were used for different assays, technical variation could not be separated from intratumor heterogeneity. Tumor T-cell fraction from TCR sequencing was not associated with recurrence-free survival (p = 0.61). TCR-derived T-cell fraction did not differ between the flow cytometry-defined immunotypes IM1 (good prognosis) and IM2 (poor prognosis). Because assay coverage varied across patients depending on available tissue quantity, TCR sequencing was performed for only a subset of the cohort.

TCR sequencing with the immunoSEQ assay provided the T-cell fraction in tumor and uninvolved lung tissue. In the authors' own workflow: In the survival analysis, patients were divided into a high T-cell fraction group (upper tertile) and a low T-cell fraction group (lower two tertiles), and the two groups were compared using a log-rank test. Paired tumor versus uninvolved lung differences in T-cell fraction were tested with a signed-rank test. In its TCRdb copy, this immuneACCESS table keeps in-frame sequences only and misses some clones. Where compared with another copy, unresolved V genes explain less than half of these, and the others have no known cause. V, J and clone size reflect that table, while D and trimming were determined from the DNA. The sample table holds about 13,000 clones, of which 68% were seen once. Approximately 8.8% of the sample is taken by the ten largest. ICON enrollment began in early 2016, and the last patient was enrolled in 2018. Fresh tumor and matched uninvolved tissue for in-depth immune analyses, including TCR sequencing, were collected from a subcohort of some 69 patients. TCR sequencing was performed on DNA isolated from bulk tissue, without cell sorting.

Sequenced input: lung tumor tissue. The chain is made from TRBV2 and TRBJ1-1; the D gene is perhaps TRBD1, from 5 matching bases. The source is a human donor with non-small cell lung cancer. CDR3 sequence: CASRGPEAFF. The nucleotides read TGTGCCAGCAGGGGGCCTGAAGCTTTCTTT.